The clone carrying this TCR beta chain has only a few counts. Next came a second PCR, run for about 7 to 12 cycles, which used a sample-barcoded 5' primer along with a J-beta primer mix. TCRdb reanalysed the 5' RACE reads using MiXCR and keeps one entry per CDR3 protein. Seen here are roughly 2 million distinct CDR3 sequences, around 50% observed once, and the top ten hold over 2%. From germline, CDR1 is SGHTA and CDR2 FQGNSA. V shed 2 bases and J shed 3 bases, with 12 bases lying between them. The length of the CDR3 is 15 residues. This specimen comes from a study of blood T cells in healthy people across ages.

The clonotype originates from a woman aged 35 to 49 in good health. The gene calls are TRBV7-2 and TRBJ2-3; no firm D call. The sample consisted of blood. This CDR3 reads CASSLPGDITDTQYF. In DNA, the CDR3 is TGTGCCAGCAGCTTACCTGGGGATATAACAGATACGCAGTATTTT.